The rows below give T cell receptor beta chains drawn from one sample of a study of blood T cell repertoires in COVID-19. Assay used: immunoSEQ multiplex PCR; TCRdb lists only in-frame clones, some missing. The table lists roughly 190,000 clones, 65% to 80% of them singletons. The sequencing sample was made of PBMCs or T cells enriched from blood (not recorded which). All receptors come from a woman aged 50 to 65 with acute COVID-19. Both conserved end residues are trimmed from each CDR3. Each record gives: V gene, CDR3 length, CDR3 protein.

TRBV7-9	12	ASSFSGTHTEAF
TRBV3-1/TRBV3-2	10	ASSQLSGELF
TRBV5-1	11	ASSLAVLNEQF
TRBV4-1	14	ASSQVPSGGFGELF
TRBV7-9	14	ASSLLQGGGWNEQF
TRBV30	13	AWRPPRGMNTEAF
TRBV18	13	ASSIKGLAKETQY
TRBV5-6	10	ASSEFDYGYT
TRBV5-4	11	ASSQSRNTEAF
TRBV19	12	ASMSGGTAGELF